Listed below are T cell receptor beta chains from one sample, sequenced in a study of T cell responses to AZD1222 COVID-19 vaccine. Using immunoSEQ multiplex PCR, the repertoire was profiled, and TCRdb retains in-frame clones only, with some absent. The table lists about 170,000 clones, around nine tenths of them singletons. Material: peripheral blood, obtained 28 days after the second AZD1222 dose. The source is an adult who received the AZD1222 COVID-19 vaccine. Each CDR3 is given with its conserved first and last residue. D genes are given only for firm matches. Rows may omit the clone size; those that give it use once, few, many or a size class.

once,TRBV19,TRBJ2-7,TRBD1,CASKTNTGAYEQYF,TGTGCCAGTAAAACCAACACAGGGGCGTACGAGCAGTACTTC
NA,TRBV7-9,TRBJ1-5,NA,CASSSGQTNQPQHF,TGTGCCAGCAGCTCCGGACAGACCAATCAGCCCCAGCATTTT
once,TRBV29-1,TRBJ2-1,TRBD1,CSVRDRVGNEQFF,TGCAGCGTCAGGGACAGGGTAGGCAATGAGCAGTTCTTC
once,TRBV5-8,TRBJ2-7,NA,CASSWGAVETLYYEQYF,TGTGCCAGCAGTTGGGGGGCGGTCGAGACCCTGTACTACGAGCAGTACTTC
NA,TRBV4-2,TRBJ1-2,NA,CASSPGRAYGYTF,TGTGCCAGCAGCCCCGGCAGGGCCTATGGCTACACCTTC
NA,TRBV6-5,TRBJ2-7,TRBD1,CASSYSGTGDEQYF,TGTGCCAGCAGTTACTCGGGGACAGGGGACGAGCAGTACTTC
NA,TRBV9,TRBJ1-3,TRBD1,CASSPQGQLPSGNTIYF,TGTGCCAGCAGCCCCCAGGGACAGCTTCCCTCTGGAAACACCATATATTTT
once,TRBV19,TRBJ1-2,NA,CASSFDRDGYTF,TGTGCCAGTAGTTTTGACAGAGATGGCTACACCTTC
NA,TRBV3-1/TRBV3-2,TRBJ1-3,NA,CASSQTSLYSSGNTIYF,TGTGCCAGCAGCCAGACAAGTTTGTATTCCTCTGGAAACACCATATATTTT
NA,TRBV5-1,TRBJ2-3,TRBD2,CASTDYFSGGDTDTQYF,TGCGCCAGCACCGACTACTTTAGCGGGGGGGACACAGATACGCAGTATTTT
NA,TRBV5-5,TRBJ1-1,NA,CASSLAGGRVTEAFF,TGTGCCAGCAGCTTGGCTGGGGGTAGAGTAACTGAAGCTTTCTTT
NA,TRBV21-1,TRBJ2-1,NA,CASSKLYGAQQFF,TGTGCCAGCAGCAAACTGTACGGAGCCCAGCAGTTCTTC
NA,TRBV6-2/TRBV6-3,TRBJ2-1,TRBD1,CASSLGGQAHNEQFF,TGTGCCAGCAGTCTCGGGGGACAGGCCCACAATGAGCAGTTCTTC
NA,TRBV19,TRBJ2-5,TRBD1,CASSMTGGAETQYF,TGTGCCAGTAGTATGACAGGGGGCGCGGAGACCCAGTACTTC
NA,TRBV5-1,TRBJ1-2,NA,CASSPSIGSIYGYTF,TGCGCCAGCAGCCCCTCCATCGGGTCGATCTATGGCTACACCTTC
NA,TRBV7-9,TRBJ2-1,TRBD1,CASSPGQEIRRRYNEQFF,TGTGCCAGCAGCCCGGGACAGGAAATACGCCGCCGGTACAATGAGCAGTTCTTC
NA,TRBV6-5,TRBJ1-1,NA,CASSYVENTEAFF,TGTGCCAGCAGTTACGTGGAGAACACTGAAGCTTTCTTT
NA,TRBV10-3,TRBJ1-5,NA,CAISEGWSNQPQHF,TGTGCCATCAGTGAGGGTTGGAGCAATCAGCCCCAGCATTTT
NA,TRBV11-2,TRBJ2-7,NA,CASSLDRAYEQYF,TGTGCCAGCAGCTTAGACAGGGCCTACGAGCAGTACTTC
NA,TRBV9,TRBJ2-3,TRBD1,CASSQTGEDTQYF,TGTGCCAGCAGTCAGACAGGGGAAGATACGCAGTATTTT
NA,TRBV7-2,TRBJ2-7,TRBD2,CASSLTGLAGPPYEQYF,TGTGCCAGCAGCCTTACGGGACTAGCGGGGCCCCCCTACGAGCAGTACTTC
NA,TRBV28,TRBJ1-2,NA,CASSLGRVSGYTF,TGTGCCAGCAGTTTGGGTAGGGTGAGTGGCTACACCTTC
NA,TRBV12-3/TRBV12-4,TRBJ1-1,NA,CASNLGARTEAFF,TGTGCCAGCAACTTAGGGGCGCGAACTGAAGCTTTCTTT
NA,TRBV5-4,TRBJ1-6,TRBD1,CASSRTGAGSPLHF,TGTGCCAGCAGCCGCACAGGGGCGGGTTCACCCCTCCACTTT
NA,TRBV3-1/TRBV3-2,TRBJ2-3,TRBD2,CASSQGTSGGELDTQYF,TGTGCCAGCAGCCAAGGGACTAGCGGGGGGGAGCTAGATACGCAGTATTTT
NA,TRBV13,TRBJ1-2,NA,CASSLGRGRGGYGYTF,TGTGCCAGCAGCTTAGGCCGGGGAAGGGGTGGCTATGGCTACACCTTC
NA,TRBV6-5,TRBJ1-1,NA,CASSYTGGPTEAFF,TGTGCCAGCAGTTACACAGGCGGGCCCACTGAAGCTTTCTTT
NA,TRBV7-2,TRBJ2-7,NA,CASSFGQGGSYEQYF,TGTGCCAGCAGTTTCGGGCAGGGAGGATCCTACGAGCAGTACTTC
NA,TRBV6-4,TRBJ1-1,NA,CASRNSQGNTEAFF,TGTGCCAGCAGGAACTCACAGGGGAACACTGAAGCTTTCTTT
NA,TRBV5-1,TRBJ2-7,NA,CASSSAAAGYEQYF,TGCGCCAGCAGTTCGGCTGCCGCGGGTTACGAGCAGTACTTC
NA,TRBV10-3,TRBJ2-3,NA,CAISESGHTDTQYF,TGTGCCATCAGTGAGTCGGGCCACACAGATACGCAGTATTTT
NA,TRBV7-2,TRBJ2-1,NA,CASSLGGHSYNEQFF,TGTGCCAGCAGCTTAGGGGGGCACTCCTACAATGAGCAGTTCTTC
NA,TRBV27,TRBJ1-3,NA,CASSLSPPGGSSGNTIYF,TGTGCCAGCAGTTTATCACCCCCCGGGGGAAGCTCTGGAAACACCATATATTTT
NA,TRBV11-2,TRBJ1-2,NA,CASSPAQGLYRGYTF,TGTGCCAGCAGCCCCGCCCAGGGGCTGTACAGAGGCTACACCTTC
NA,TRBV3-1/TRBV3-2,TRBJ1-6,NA,CASSHRRAGGYNSPLHF,TGTGCCAGCAGCCACCGGAGGGCCGGGGGATATAATTCACCCCTCCACTTT
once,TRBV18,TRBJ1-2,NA,CASSRSLYYGYTF,TGTGCCAGCTCACGGTCGTTGTACTATGGCTACACCTTC
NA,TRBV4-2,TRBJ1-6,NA,CASSQRVGRNNSPLHF,TGTGCCAGCAGCCAACGGGTGGGGCGTAATAATTCACCCCTCCACTTT
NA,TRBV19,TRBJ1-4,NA,CASSTSGTDSNEKLFF,TGTGCCAGTAGTACATCCGGGACTGACAGTAATGAAAAACTGTTTTTT
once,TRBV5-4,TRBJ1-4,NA,CASSPGPGYNEKLFF,TGTGCCAGCAGCCCTGGGCCAGGCTACAATGAAAAACTGTTTTTT
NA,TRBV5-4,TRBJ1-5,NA,CASSLGPGGSNQPQHF,TGTGCCAGCAGCTTGGGTCCCGGGGGGAGCAATCAGCCCCAGCATTTT
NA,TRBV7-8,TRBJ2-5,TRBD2,CASSLTLAGGPGETQYF,TGTGCCAGCAGCTTAACGCTAGCGGGGGGGCCGGGAGAGACCCAGTACTTC
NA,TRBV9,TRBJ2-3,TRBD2,CASTHSGGARADTQYF,TGTGCCAGCACCCATAGCGGGGGGGCAAGGGCAGATACGCAGTATTTT
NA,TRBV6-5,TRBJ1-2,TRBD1,CASRGDRVRGYTF,TGTGCCAGCAGAGGGGACAGGGTGAGGGGCTACACCTTC
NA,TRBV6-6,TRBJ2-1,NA,CATLGRVYNEQFF,TGTGCCACCCTAGGCAGGGTCTACAATGAGCAGTTCTTC
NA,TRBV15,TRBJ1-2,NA,CATSRDWGPYGYTF,TGTGCCACCAGCAGAGATTGGGGACCCTATGGCTACACCTTC
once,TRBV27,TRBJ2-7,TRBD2,CASSRLADYEQYF,TGTGCCAGCAGTAGGCTAGCGGACTACGAGCAGTACTTC
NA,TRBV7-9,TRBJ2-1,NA,CASSHPGHKQNEQFF,TGTGCCAGCAGCCACCCGGGACACAAACAAAATGAGCAGTTCTTC
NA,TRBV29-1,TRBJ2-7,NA,CSVEKSSYEQYF,TGCAGCGTTGAAAAGAGCTCCTACGAGCAGTACTTC
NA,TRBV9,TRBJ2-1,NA,CASSVSGTADNEQFF,TGTGCCAGCAGCGTCTCCGGGACGGCAGACAATGAGCAGTTCTTC
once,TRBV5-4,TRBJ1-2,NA,CASSPSPGHGYTF,TGTGCCAGCAGCCCTAGCCCGGGACATGGCTACACCTTC
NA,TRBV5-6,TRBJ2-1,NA,CASGLRGPSYNEQFF,TGTGCCAGCGGCCTGCGGGGGCCGTCCTACAATGAGCAGTTCTTC
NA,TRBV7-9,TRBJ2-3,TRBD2,CASSPGTSGGARDTQYF,TGTGCCAGCAGCCCAGGGACTAGCGGGGGGGCCAGAGATACGCAGTATTTT
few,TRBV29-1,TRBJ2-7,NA,CSVVTGRDYEQYF,TGCAGCGTTGTGACAGGACGCGACTACGAGCAGTACTTC
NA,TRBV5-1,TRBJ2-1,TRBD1,CASSPLRTGSDEQFF,TGCGCCAGCAGCCCCCTTCGGACAGGGAGCGATGAGCAGTTCTTC
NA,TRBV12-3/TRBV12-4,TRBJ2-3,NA,CASSFQGDTQYF,TGTGCCAGCAGTTTTCAGGGAGATACGCAGTATTTT
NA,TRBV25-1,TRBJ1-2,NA,CASSEYRTNYGYTF,TGTGCCAGCAGTGAATACAGGACTAACTATGGCTACACCTTC